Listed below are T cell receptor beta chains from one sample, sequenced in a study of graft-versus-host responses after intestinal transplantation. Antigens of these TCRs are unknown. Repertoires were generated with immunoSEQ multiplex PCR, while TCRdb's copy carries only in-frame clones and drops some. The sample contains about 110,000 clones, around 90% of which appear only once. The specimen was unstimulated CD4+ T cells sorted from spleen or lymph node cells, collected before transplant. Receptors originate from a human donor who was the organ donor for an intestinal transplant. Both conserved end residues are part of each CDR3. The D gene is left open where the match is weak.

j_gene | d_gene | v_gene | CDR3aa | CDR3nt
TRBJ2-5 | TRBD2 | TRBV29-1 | CSVPTSGETQYF | TGCAGCGTCCCGACTAGCGGAGAGACCCAGTACTTC
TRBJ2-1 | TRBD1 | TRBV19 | CASSITTGGGNEQFF | TGTGCCAGTAGTATCACGACAGGGGGTGGCAATGAGCAGTTCTTC
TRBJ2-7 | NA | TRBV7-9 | CASSLVPRAREQYF | TGTGCCAGCAGCTTAGTCCCGAGGGCGCGAGAGCAGTACTTC
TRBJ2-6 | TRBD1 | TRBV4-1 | CASSQFGTGVEGANVLTF | TGCGCCAGCAGCCAATTTGGGACAGGGGTGGAAGGGGCCAACGTCCTGACTTTC
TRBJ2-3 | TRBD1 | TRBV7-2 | CASSFSGTGKRTQYF | TGTGCCAGCAGCTTTTCCGGGACAGGCAAACGTACGCAGTATTTT
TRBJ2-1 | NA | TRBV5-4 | CASRKRGGRSEQFF | TGTGCCAGCAGGAAGAGGGGGGGTAGGTCGGAGCAGTTCTTC
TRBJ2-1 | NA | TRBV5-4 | CASSLGGWEQFF | TGTGCCAGCAGCTTGGGGGGCTGGGAGCAGTTCTTC
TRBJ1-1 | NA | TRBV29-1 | CSACLPGSMNTEAFF | TGCAGCGCCTGCTTGCCGGGGTCTATGAACACTGAAGCTTTCTTT
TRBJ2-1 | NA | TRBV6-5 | CASSYGSPAEQFF | TGTGCCAGCAGTTACGGTAGCCCGGCGGAGCAGTTCTTC
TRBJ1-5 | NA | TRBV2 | CASSERTVYSNQPQHF | TGTGCCAGCAGTGAGAGGACAGTCTATAGCAATCAGCCCCAGCATTTT